The 9 T cell receptor beta chains below all came from one sample that was sequenced in a study of T cell clonality in common variable immunodeficiency. Only in-frame clones appear in the TCRdb table, and some are missing; sequencing was by immunoSEQ multiplex PCR. In total the sample includes 30,000 to 40,000 clones, none of them seen once. Specimen: peripheral blood mononuclear cells. The source of these receptors is a person aged 18 to 70 in good health.

This clone was recorded many times. The read finishes 3 residues shy of the CDR3 end, and the germline J gene is used to complete it. The chain employs TRBV10-3 and TRBJ2-3, with 11 bases fitting TRBD1. This CDR3 region has 17 residues. V lost 6 bases to trimming and J lost 4 bases; unmatched junction nucleotides: 12. CDR1 is ENHRY and CDR2 is SYGVKD in the germline V gene. The sequenced CDR3 bases are TGTGCCATCAGGACCGGGACAGGGGGAGAAGTGGCAGATACG. Its translation is CAIRTGTGGEVADT. The whole CDR3 protein reads CAIRTGTGGEVADTQYF.

This clone was seen at least ten times. The DNA ends 3 residues before the CDR3 does, and the rest of the CDR3 is filled in from the germline J gene. The V call is TRBV5-1, the J call TRBJ2-3; 8 bases match TRBD2. Germline CDR1 SGHRS, CDR2 YFSETQ. The junction had 2 bases not matched to a gene; V was cut back by 0 bases and J by 2 bases. The CDR3 is 15 residues long. The sequenced part of the CDR3 DNA is TGCGCCAGCAGCTTGGTCGGGGGGGCCACAGATACG. Protein: CASSLVGGATDT. The CDR3 in full is CASSLVGGATDTQYF.

This clone was recorded at least ten times. The CDR3 end lies 3 residues beyond the end of the read and is filled in from the germline J gene. The gene calls are TRBV5-1 and TRBJ2-1, with D perhaps matching TRBD2 (8 bases). CDR3 size: 14 residues. Germline CDR1 is SGHRS and CDR2 is YFSETQ. V was pared by 4 bases and J by 7 bases, with 15 bases between. CDR3 region: CASSPSGGQNEQFF. The CDR3 DNA, read in part, is TGCGCCAGCAGCCCAAGCGGGGGACAGAATGAG.

This clone was recorded a few times. The CDR3 extends 3 residues past the end of the read, so its final part is completed from the germline J gene. This chain connects TRBV19 to TRBJ2-5; 8 nucleotides agree with TRBD2. Germline V lookup: CDR1 LNHDA, CDR2 SQIVND (reference sequence). V was clipped by 4 bases and J by 5 bases; unmatched bases: 9. The CDR3 is 15 residues long. The CDR3 DNA, read in part, is TGTGCCAGTAGTAACACCGGGAGGGGTATCGAGACC. It translates to CASSNTGRGIET. The entire CDR3 sequence reads CASSNTGRGIETQYF.

This clone was picked up many times. The read finishes 3 residues shy of the CDR3 end, and the germline J gene is used to complete it. The chain couples TRBV5-1 to TRBJ1-2; the D is unclear. CDR1 is SGHRS, CDR2 YFSETQ, per germline. Trimming left V 5 bases short and J 6 bases short, with 14 bases between. CDR3 length equals 13 residues. The CDR3: CASSPGVRDGYTF. CDR3 DNA (partial): TGCGCCAGCAGTCCCGGGGTGAGAGATGGC.

This clone was observed many times. The read gets to within 3 residues of the CDR3 end, and the germline J gene fills in the rest. The chain joins TRBV2 to TRBJ2-7, with TRBD2 matching 7 bases. After removal of 8 bases from V and 0 bases from J, the junction contained 16 bases not matched to a gene. In germline, CDR1 is SNHLY, CDR2 FYNNEI. The length of the CDR3 is 17 residues. The covered CDR3 bases are TGTGCCAGCTCAAACTCCCTTAGCGGGCTTAGCTCCTACGAG. This codes for CASSNSLSGLSSYE. The whole CDR3 sequence reads CASSNSLSGLSSYEQYF.

Concerning this clone: The read gets to within 3 residues of the CDR3 end, and the germline J gene fills in the rest. The chain links TRBV7-3 to TRBJ1-2, with D maybe TRBD1 (5 bases). Germline V CDR1 and CDR2: SGHTA, FQGTGA. The CDR3 contains 16 residues. The CDR3 is CASSPYSGSSYNDYTF. Incomplete CDR3 DNA: TGTGCCAGCAGCCCCTATTCAGGGAGCTCCTACAATGAC.

This clone was detected ten times or more. The sequence runs out 3 residues before the end of the CDR3; the remainder is reconstructed from the germline J gene. This chain joins TRBV7-3 and TRBJ2-7; 9 bases line up with TRBD1. CDR1 SGHTA and CDR2 FQGTGA come from the germline V gene. There are 16 residues in the CDR3. V was pared by 5 bases and J by 2 bases, with 10 bases of the junction left unmatched. CDR3 sequence reads: CASSPSLDRGPYEQYF. Partial CDR3 DNA: TGTGCCAGCAGCCCAAGTCTGGACAGGGGACCCTACGAG.

This clone has at least ten counts. The CDR3 is cut off 3 residues early in the read; its end comes from the germline J gene. The V call is TRBV5-1, the J call TRBJ2-7; 7 nucleotides line up with TRBD1. With 4 bases clipped from V and 0 bases from J, the junction kept 4 bases outside the gene matches. From germline, CDR1 is SGHRS and CDR2 YFSETQ. The CDR3 spans 14 residues. The CDR3 sequence: CASSRGDSSYEQYF. The CDR3 DNA, read in part, is TGCGCCAGCAGCCGAGGGGACAGCTCCTACGAG. Variable domain in full (rest from reference TRBV5-1 and TRBJ2-7): KAGVTQTPRYLIKTRGQQVTLSCSPISGHRSVSWYQQTPGQGLQFLFEYFSETQRNKGNFPGRFSGRQFSNSRSEMNVSTLELGDSALYLCASSRGDSSYEQYFGPGTRLTVT.